The 13 T cell receptor beta chains in this list originate from one sample, sequenced in a study of blood T cell repertoires in COVID-19. Profiled with immunoSEQ multiplex PCR; TCRdb holds only in-frame clones, not every one. The sample includes some 180,000 clones, less than 80% seen only once; the top ten take roughly 19%. Sequenced: PBMCs or T cells enriched from blood (not recorded which). The receptors stem from a woman aged 70-85 years in a cohort exposed to, infected with or recovered from COVID-19 (not recorded which).

This clone came up once. The rearrangement links TRBV9 to TRBJ1-1, with D uncertain. The CDR3 spans 14 residues. V was trimmed by 4 bases and J by 8 bases, leaving 18 bases between them. The germline gives CDR1 SGDLS, CDR2 YYNGEE. As DNA, the CDR3 is TGTGCCAGCAGCCCTTGGGCAGAGGGTGAAGAAGCTTTCTTT. Protein: CASSPWAEGEEAFF.

The chain has TRBV7-9 and TRBJ2-7; 7 bases are a match to TRBD2. The germline gives CDR1 SEHNR, CDR2 FQNEAQ (reference sequence). J gave up 6 bases and V 1 base, and 12 bases lay outside the gene matches. The CDR3 consists of 16 residues. The DNA of the CDR3 is TGTGCCAGCAGCTTAGGGGGACCGGCAGCGGGACCCGAGCAGTACTTC. Amino acid sequence: CASSLGGPAAGPEQYF.

CDR3: CASTLAGGPNTGELFF. The CDR3, as DNA: TGTGCCAGTACCCTAGCGGGAGGTCCGAACACCGGGGAGCTGTTTTTT. The rearrangement joins TRBV19 to TRBJ2-2; 11 positions agree with TRBD2. The CDR3 is 16 residues long. Germline values: CDR1 LNHDA, CDR2 SQIVND (reference sequence). The V gene end was trimmed by 7 bases and the J gene end by 0 bases; junction bases not matched to a gene: 4.

The genes are TRBV2 and TRBJ2-6; 8 nucleotides align to TRBD1. The germline gives CDR1 SNHLY, CDR2 FYNNEI. This CDR3 region has 16 residues. After removal of 8 bases from V and 0 bases from J, the junction contained 6 bases not matched to a gene. This chain's CDR3 is CASSGQALSGANVLTF. CDR3 sequence (DNA): TGTGCCAGCTCGGGACAGGCCCTCTCTGGGGCCAACGTCCTGACTTTC.

The chain joins TRBV9 to TRBJ2-1; 7 positions match TRBD2. Germline CDR1 reads SGDLS; CDR2 reads YYNGEE. This CDR3 is 16 amino acids long. V lost 0 bases, J lost 10 bases, and 13 bases stayed unmatched. DNA of the CDR3: TGTGCCAGCAGCGTAGGCGGCGCGGGAGCCACCCGGGAGCAGTTCTTC. Its protein product is CASSVGGAGATREQFF.

V usage is TRBV19 and J usage is TRBJ2-7; 10 bases fit TRBD1. V was pared by 5 bases and J by 7 bases, with 5 bases of the junction left unmatched. The V gene's germline CDR1 is LNHDA and CDR2 SQIVND (reference sequence). There are 13 residues in the CDR3. This CDR3 reads CASSWDRGKEQYF. Here the CDR3 DNA reads TGTGCCAGTAGTTGGGACAGGGGAAAAGAGCAGTACTTC.

The CDR3 is CASSQQGGVNSGNTIYF. The CDR3 region has the DNA TGTGCCAGCTCTCAACAAGGAGGGGTGAACTCTGGAAACACCATATATTTT. This rearrangement joins TRBV18 to TRBJ1-3; tentative D call: TRBD1 (5 bases). The ends were cut back, 6 bases at V and 0 bases at J, with 18 bases in the middle. Germline CDR1 reads KGHSH; CDR2 reads LQKENI. The CDR3 consists of 17 residues.

The CDR3 DNA is TGTGCCAGCAGACCGGACAGATACTTCTCCTACGAGCAGTACTTC. This translates into CASRPDRYFSYEQYF. V usage is TRBV11-2 and J usage is TRBJ2-7, with D possibly matching TRBD1 (6 bases). V was trimmed by 6 bases and J by 0 bases, leaving 15 bases between them. The length of the CDR3 is 15 residues. The germline CDR1 and CDR2 sequences are SGHAT and FQNNGV.

V is TRBV5-6 and J is TRBJ1-2, with D maybe TRBD1 (5 bases). Germline assignment: CDR1 SGHDT and CDR2 YYEEEE. This CDR3 contains 13 residues. Trimming took 1 base from V and 2 from J, leaving 6 bases between them. The DNA for the CDR3 is TGTGCCAGCAGCTTGAGGGGAAACTATGGCTACACCTTC. Translation gives CASSLRGNYGYTF.

The V gene is TRBV5-5, the J gene TRBJ1-5; D ambiguous. V dropped 4 bases and J dropped 4 bases, with 18 bases sitting between them. Per the germline V gene, CDR1 is SGHKS and CDR2 is YYEKEE (reference sequence). The CDR3 covers 16 residues. The DNA of the CDR3 is TGTGCCAGCAGCCCTCGACTCCAAACGGGAAATCAGCCCCAGCATTTT. It translates to CASSPRLQTGNQPQHF.

V and J are TRBV20-1 and TRBJ1-1; no definite D call. CDR1 is DFQATT and CDR2 is SNEGSKA in the germline V gene (reference sequence). The CDR3 totals 11 residues. Trimming shortened V by 5 bases and J by 6 bases, and 10 bases separated the two germline ends. The CDR3 nucleotides read TGCAGTGCTTCCGTAGCCTCTGAAGCTTTCTTT. Its translation is CSASVASEAFF.

This chain connects TRBV11-3 to TRBJ1-1; tentatively, D is TRBD1 (5 bases). Germline-derived CDR1 and CDR2 are SGHNT and YENEEA. The V and J ends lost 3 bases and 4 bases respectively, with 12 bases between them. The CDR3 totals 14 residues. The CDR3 DNA is TGTGCCAGCAGCTTTCTGGGGGAGGGCACTGAAGCTTTCTTT. Amino acids: CASSFLGEGTEAFF. The complete variable domain, with remaining parts taken from reference TRBV11-3 and TRBJ1-1, reads EAGVVQSPRYKIIEKKQPVAFWCNPISGHNTLYWYLQNLGQGPELLIRYENEEAVDDSQLPKDRFSAERLKGVDSTLKIQPAELGDSAVYLCASSFLGEGTEAFFGQGTRLTVV.

The sample holds one count of this clone. The DNA for the CDR3 is TGTGCCAGCAGCTCCCGGACAGACCCCTACGAGCAGTACTTC. Translated, it gives CASSSRTDPYEQYF. V is TRBV5-4 and J is TRBJ2-7; perhaps TRBD1 as D (6 bases). This CDR3 has 14 amino acids. Trimming pared 3 bases from V and 2 bases from J, leaving 12 bases between. Germline CDR1 and CDR2: SGHNT and YYREEE (reference sequence).